This record looks at one T cell receptor (beta chain) sequence and its context. The data are from a study of blood T cell repertoires in COVID-19. Study-wide background: Italy, Spain and the United States were the sources of the convalescent and acute COVID-19 samples.

All enrollees were roughly 18 to 90 years old and from 25 or so US areas. Cohorts were assigned according to the clinical history that participants reported. Symptom resolution, clearance, or two negative PCRs marked the recovered donors of Cohort 3. Per germline, CDR1 SNHLY and CDR2 FYNNEI. CDR3 length: 14 amino acids. V gave up 5 bases and J gave up 2 bases, with 10 bases separating them. The method was immunoSEQ multiplex PCR; TCRdb's version includes in-frame clones alone and lacks a portion of them. This table holds about half a million clones, approximately 90% found once. V is TRBV2 and J is TRBJ1-3, with a possible D match to TRBD1 (5 bases). The TCR comes from a woman in her sixties who had recovered from COVID-19. Specimen: PBMCs or T cells enriched from blood (not recorded which). This chain's CDR3 is CASSSPGAGNTIYF. CDR3 coding DNA: TGTGCCAGCAGTTCCCCGGGGGCTGGAAACACCATATATTTT.